This T cell receptor (beta chain) is from a study of beta chain features in type 1 diabetes. CDR1 and CDR2 (germline): SGHTA, FQGTGA. The CDR3 covers 16 residues. Deletions cut 3 bases from V and 4 bases from J, with 16 bases between. The entirety of the isolated RNA underwent reverse transcription, so expressed TCRB transcripts were sequenced. Produced via immunoSEQ multiplex PCR; TCRdb's table is partial and in-frame only. The table records 140,000 to 150,000 clones, more than 9% of them present only once. The sequencing sample was made of naive CD4+ T cells from blood. The clonotype was recovered from a man younger than 35 in good health. The rearrangement links TRBV7-3 to TRBJ2-1; possible D gene TRBD2, 6 bases. In DNA form, the CDR3 reads TGTGCCAGCAGCTTGGCCGGGACTTTAAGTTACAATGAGCAGTTCTTC. Its protein product is CASSLAGTLSYNEQFF.